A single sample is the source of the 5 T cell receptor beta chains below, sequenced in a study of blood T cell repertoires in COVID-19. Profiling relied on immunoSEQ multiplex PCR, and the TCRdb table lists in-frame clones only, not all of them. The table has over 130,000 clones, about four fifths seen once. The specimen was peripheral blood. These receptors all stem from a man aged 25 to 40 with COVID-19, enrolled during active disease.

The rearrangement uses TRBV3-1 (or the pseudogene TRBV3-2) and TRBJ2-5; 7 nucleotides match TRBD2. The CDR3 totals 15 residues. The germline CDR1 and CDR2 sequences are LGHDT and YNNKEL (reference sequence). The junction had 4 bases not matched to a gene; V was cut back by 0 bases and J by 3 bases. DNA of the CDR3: TGTGCCAGCAGCCAAGAGAGGCTAGCGGAAGAGACCCAGTACTTC. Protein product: CASSQERLAEETQYF.

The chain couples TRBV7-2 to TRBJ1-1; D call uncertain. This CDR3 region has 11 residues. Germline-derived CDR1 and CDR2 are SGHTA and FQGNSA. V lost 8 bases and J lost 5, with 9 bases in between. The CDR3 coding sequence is TGTGCCAGCGGGAGGGTGACTGAAGCTTTCTTT. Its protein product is CASGRVTEAFF.

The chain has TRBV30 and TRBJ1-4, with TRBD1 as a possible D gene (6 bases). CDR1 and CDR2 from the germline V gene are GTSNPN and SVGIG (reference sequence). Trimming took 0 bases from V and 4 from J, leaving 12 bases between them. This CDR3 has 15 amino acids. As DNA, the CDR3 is TGTGCCTGGAGTGTACTCGACAGGATTAATGAAAAACTGTTTTTT. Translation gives CAWSVLDRINEKLFF.

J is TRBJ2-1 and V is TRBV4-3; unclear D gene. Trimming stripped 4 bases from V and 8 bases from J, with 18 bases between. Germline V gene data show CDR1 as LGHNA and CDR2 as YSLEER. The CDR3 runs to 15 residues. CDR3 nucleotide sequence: TGCGCCAGCAGCCGGTCCCCTCTCCTAAACCATGAGCAGTTCTTC. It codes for CASSRSPLLNHEQFF.

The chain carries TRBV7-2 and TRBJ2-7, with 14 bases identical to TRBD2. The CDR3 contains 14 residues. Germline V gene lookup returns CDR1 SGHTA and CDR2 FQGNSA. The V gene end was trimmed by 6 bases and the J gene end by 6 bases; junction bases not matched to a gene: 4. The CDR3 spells CASSPTSGRVEQYF. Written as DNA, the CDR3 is TGTGCCAGCAGTCCGACTAGCGGGAGGGTCGAGCAGTACTTC.